What follows are 15 T cell receptor beta chains derived from one specimen sequenced in a study of blood T cell repertoires in COVID-19. Libraries were prepared by immunoSEQ multiplex PCR; TCRdb keeps only in-frame clonotypes and omits some of them. Of roughly 190,000 clones listed, almost 85% are singletons. The sequenced sample consisted of peripheral blood. These receptors were obtained from a woman between 70 and 85 years old with active or convalescent COVID-19.

The chain links TRBV6-5 to TRBJ2-5; 8 bases agree with TRBD2. Trimming took 6 bases from V and 4 from J; bases not matched to a gene: 10. The CDR3 is made up of 15 amino acids. In germline, CDR1 is MNHEY, CDR2 SVGAGI. CDR3 sequence: CASRNSGSPGETQYF. In DNA, the CDR3 is TGTGCCAGCAGGAACAGCGGGAGTCCGGGAGAGACCCAGTACTTC.

The chain uses TRBV5-1 and TRBJ2-3; 9 positions agree with TRBD2. Germline CDR1 is SGHRS and CDR2 is YFSETQ. V was clipped by 6 bases and J by 14 bases; unmatched bases: 13. This CDR3 region has 13 residues. The CDR3: CASKAGGAGGPYF. The CDR3, as DNA: TGCGCCAGCAAGGCGGGCGGTGCGGGAGGGCCGTATTTT. Complete variable domain (other parts from reference TRBV5-1 and TRBJ2-3): KAGVTQTPRYLIKTRGQQVTLSCSPISGHRSVSWYQQTPGQGLQFLFEYFSETQRNKGNFPGRFSGRQFSNSRSEMNVSTLELGDSALYLCASKAGGAGGPYFGPGTRLTVL.

The rearrangement joins TRBV4-1 to TRBJ2-7; TRBD1 aligns across 7 bases. Germline V lookup: CDR1 MGHRA, CDR2 YSYEKL. The CDR3 runs to 15 residues. After removal of 4 bases from V and 2 bases from J, the junction contained 8 bases not matched to a gene. DNA of the CDR3: TGCGCCAGCAGCCCCCCGGGACAGCTAACCTACGAGCAGTACTTC. The encoded protein is CASSPPGQLTYEQYF.

The rearrangement uses TRBV9 and TRBJ1-6; 9 nucleotides line up with TRBD1. The germline V gene has CDR1 SGDLS and CDR2 YYNGEE. V trimming: 1 base; J trimming: 10 bases; junction bases outside the gene matches: 6. This CDR3 spans 15 amino acids. This CDR3 is CASSVRDREGSPLHF. In nucleotides, the CDR3 is TGTGCCAGCAGCGTACGGGACAGGGAGGGATCACCCCTCCACTTT.

V and J are TRBV11-2 and TRBJ2-7; perhaps TRBD2 as D (7 bases). Trimming cost V 4 bases and J 4 bases, with 20 bases left between them. The CDR3 contains 16 residues. The V gene's germline CDR1 is SGHAT and CDR2 FQNNGV. CDR3: CASSSRGASSSYEQYF. The CDR3 DNA is TGTGCCAGCAGCTCTCGGGGGGCTAGCTCTTCATACGAGCAGTACTTC.

The gene calls are TRBV5-6 and TRBJ1-6; a weak D match, TRBD1 (5 bases). This CDR3 has 16 residues. Between the trimmed V and J ends, which lost 0 bases and 2 bases, there was a span of 9 bases. The V gene's germline CDR1 is SGHDT and CDR2 YYEEEE. The CDR3 reads CASSLVRGTYNSPLHF. CDR3 bases: TGTGCCAGCAGCTTGGTTCGGGGGACCTATAATTCACCCCTCCACTTT.

The chain has TRBV11-1 and TRBJ2-5; TRBD2 agrees at 10 bases. Germline V gene sequence: CDR1 SGHAT, CDR2 FQDESV (reference sequence). CDR3 length: 16 residues. V lost 2 bases to trimming and J lost 2 bases; unmatched junction nucleotides: 5. CDR3 coding DNA: TGTGCCAGCAGCTTAAGGACTAGCGGACAACAAGAGACCCAGTACTTC. This encodes CASSLRTSGQQETQYF.

The chain is built from TRBV18 and TRBJ2-3; 9 nucleotides line up with TRBD1. The CDR3 contains 14 residues. V lost 3 bases, J lost 5 bases, and 3 bases stayed unmatched. Germline V gene data show CDR1 as KGHSH and CDR2 as LQKENI. CDR3 nucleotides: TGTGCCAGCTCACCCCGACAGGGGGAAGATACGCAGTATTTT. Translating gives CASSPRQGEDTQYF.

The chain joins TRBV5-1 to TRBJ2-2; possibly TRBD2 for D (6 bases). Trimming took 0 bases from V and 5 from J, leaving 14 bases between them. CDR1 is SGHRS and CDR2 is YFSETQ in the germline V gene. The CDR3 has 16 residues. The CDR3 spells CASSLGSGVRTGELFF. The CDR3, as DNA: TGCGCCAGCAGCTTGGGCTCGGGGGTCAGAACCGGGGAGCTGTTTTTT.

The V and J genes are TRBV11-2 and TRBJ2-2, with 8 bases that match TRBD2. The CDR3 extends over 15 amino acids. J gave up 4 bases and V 3 bases, and 4 bases lay outside the gene matches. Germline V gene data show CDR1 as SGHAT and CDR2 as FQNNGV. The CDR3 is CASSFSGGFTGELFF. DNA of the CDR3: TGTGCCAGCAGCTTCAGCGGGGGATTCACCGGGGAGCTGTTTTTT.

CDR3 region: CASSLRTGSHEKLFF. CDR3 DNA: TGTGCCAGCAGCTTACGGACAGGAAGCCATGAAAAACTGTTTTTT. The V gene is TRBV7-9, the J gene TRBJ1-4, with 7 bases identical to TRBD1. Germline V lookup: CDR1 SEHNR, CDR2 FQNEAQ (reference sequence). Trimming cost V 2 bases and J 6 bases; bases outside gene matches: 6. This CDR3 spans 15 amino acids.

The chain recombines TRBV2 with TRBJ1-2; 9 bases are a match to TRBD1. V lost 6 bases, J lost 8 bases, and 7 bases stayed unmatched. CDR1 is SNHLY and CDR2 is FYNNEI in the germline V gene. This CDR3 has 13 residues. This CDR3 is CASSPQGAGGYTF. In nucleotides, the CDR3 is TGTGCCAGCAGCCCACAGGGGGCAGGAGGCTACACCTTC.

The chain links TRBV27 to TRBJ1-2, with no clear D. CDR3 length: 13 amino acids. V was clipped by 2 bases and J by 5 bases, with 9 bases between them. CDR1 and CDR2 from the germline V gene are MNHEY and SMNVEV (reference sequence). This chain's CDR3 is CASSLHSSYGYTF. The CDR3 DNA follows: TGTGCCAGCAGTTTACACAGCTCTTATGGCTACACCTTC.

This chain connects TRBV2 to TRBJ2-7; maybe TRBD2 (5 bases). Per the germline V gene, CDR1 is SNHLY and CDR2 is FYNNEI. The CDR3 covers 10 residues. V lost 9 bases and J lost 3, with 6 bases in between. The CDR3 DNA is TGTGCCAGTGGAGGCTACGAGCAGTACTTC. Its translation is CASGGYEQYF.

The chain couples TRBV5-1 to TRBJ2-3, with a possible D match to TRBD2 (5 bases). Germline V gene sequence: CDR1 SGHRS, CDR2 YFSETQ. CDR3 length: 14 amino acids. V lost 2 bases and J lost 5, with 12 bases in between. The CDR3, as DNA: TGCGCCAGCAGCTTAACCCTGGGGAGAGATACGCAGTATTTT. It translates to CASSLTLGRDTQYF.